This is a list of T cell receptor beta chains from one sample in a study of blood T cell repertoires in COVID-19. TCRdb keeps only in-frame clones here, not all; method: immunoSEQ multiplex PCR. The repertoire consists of roughly 300,000 clones, with approximately 81% occurring once and the leading ten covering around 3.2%. Sequencing used peripheral blood. Every receptor here comes from a woman in her sixties or seventies with active or convalescent COVID-19. Each CDR3 is given with its conserved first and last residue. D genes are given only for firm matches. Some rows mark clone size as missing; the rest say once, few, many or name a class of expanded clone.

v_call,d_call,clone_size,j_call,cdr3_aa,cdr3_nt
TRBV11-1,TRBD2,-,TRBJ2-3,CASSLGRGGTDTQYF,TGTGCCAGCAGCTTAGGGCGGGGGGGCACAGATACGCAGTATTTT
TRBV2,-,-,TRBJ1-2,CASSGGEGPYGYTF,TGTGCCAGCAGTGGTGGCGAGGGCCCCTATGGCTACACCTTC
TRBV5-1,-,-,TRBJ1-4,CASSLDRPNEKLFF,TGCGCCAGCAGCTTGGACAGGCCTAATGAAAAACTGTTTTTT
TRBV6-5,-,-,TRBJ1-3,CASSYSMGGGRTIYF,TGTGCCAGCAGTTACTCGATGGGGGGCGGGAGAACCATATATTTT
TRBV18,TRBD1,-,TRBJ2-7,CASARDRESDEQYF,TGTGCCAGCGCACGGGACAGGGAATCGGATGAGCAGTACTTC
TRBV7-2,TRBD2,-,TRBJ2-1,CASSRSSGGAVEQFF,TGTGCCAGCAGCCGCTCTAGCGGGGGGGCCGTTGAGCAGTTCTTC
TRBV7-8,TRBD2,-,TRBJ2-3,CASTVAASGGTYPTDTQYF,TGTGCCAGCACCGTGGCGGCTAGCGGGGGGACCTACCCCACAGATACGCAGTATTTT
TRBV7-2,TRBD2,-,TRBJ2-7,CASSLYLTSGSSYEQYF,TGTGCCAGCAGCTTATATCTGACTAGCGGGAGCTCCTACGAGCAGTACTTC
TRBV3-1/TRBV3-2,-,-,TRBJ1-3,CASSPSSAGGANTIYF,TGTGCCAGCAGCCCATCCTCGGCAGGAGGAGCAAACACCATATATTTT
TRBV3-1/TRBV3-2,TRBD1,few,TRBJ1-5,CASSQGTGFSNQPQHF,TGTGCCAGCAGCCAAGGGACAGGGTTTTCCAATCAGCCCCAGCATTTT
TRBV4-2,TRBD2,-,TRBJ2-3,CASSLLAGGFNTADTQYF,TGTGCCAGTAGCCTCCTAGCGGGGGGCTTTAACACCGCAGATACGCAGTATTTT
TRBV19,TRBD1,-,TRBJ2-1,CASSIRRQGIGEQFF,TGTGCCAGTAGTATTCGCCGACAGGGGATTGGGGAGCAGTTCTTC
TRBV7-2,-,-,TRBJ2-3,CASNLVGVTQYF,TGTGCCAGCAACCTGGTAGGGGTTACGCAGTATTTT
TRBV3-1/TRBV3-2,-,-,TRBJ1-4,CASSSGGDEKLFF,TGTGCCAGCAGCTCTGGGGGCGATGAAAAACTGTTTTTT
TRBV10-2,-,few,TRBJ1-1,CASSAVNTEAFF,TGCGCCAGCAGTGCAGTGAACACTGAAGCTTTCTTT
TRBV13,-,-,TRBJ1-1,CASSLPGSNTEAFF,TGTGCCAGCAGCTTACCAGGGTCGAACACTGAAGCTTTCTTT
TRBV4-1,TRBD1,-,TRBJ2-2,CASRGQAATGELFF,TGCGCCAGCCGAGGACAGGCGGCCACCGGGGAGCTGTTTTTT
TRBV24-1,-,-,TRBJ1-2,CATSADSRVGGGYTF,TGTGCCACCAGTGCGGACAGCCGTGTAGGGGGTGGCTACACCTTC
TRBV19,-,-,TRBJ1-5,CASSIPTGHSLNQPQHF,TGTGCCAGTAGTATCCCGACAGGACACTCTCTCAATCAGCCCCAGCATTTT
TRBV7-8,TRBD2,-,TRBJ2-5,CASSFKRLAQETQYF,TGTGCCAGCAGCTTTAAGAGACTAGCCCAAGAGACCCAGTACTTC
TRBV7-6,TRBD1,-,TRBJ2-5,CASSPLTGGLETQYF,TGTGCCAGCAGCCCCCTGACAGGGGGCCTCGAGACCCAGTACTTC
TRBV5-5,-,once,TRBJ1-5,CASSLEGVGNSWHF,TGTGCCAGCAGCTTGGAGGGGGTGGGGAACAGTTGGCATTTT
TRBV7-6,-,-,TRBJ2-5,CASSGTNQETQYF,TGTGCCAGCAGCGGTACAAACCAAGAGACCCAGTACTTC
TRBV3-1/TRBV3-2,TRBD1,-,TRBJ1-6,CASSRKTGTGNSPLHF,TGTGCCAGCAGCCGGAAGACGGGGACAGGAAATTCACCCCTCCACTTT
TRBV4-2,-,-,TRBJ2-1,CASSPLGGGSDEQFF,TGTGCCAGCAGCCCGCTTGGGGGGGGCTCGGATGAGCAGTTCTTC
TRBV5-1,TRBD1,-,TRBJ1-4,CASSADRGNVHEKLFF,TGCGCCAGCAGCGCGGACAGGGGCAATGTCCATGAAAAACTGTTTTTT
TRBV10-3,TRBD1,-,TRBJ1-1,CAISESKYRGRTEAFF,TGTGCCATCAGTGAGTCAAAGTACAGGGGCAGGACTGAAGCTTTCTTT
TRBV4-3,-,-,TRBJ2-7,CASSQLVAREQYF,TGCGCCAGCAGCCAACTCGTAGCACGCGAGCAGTACTTC
TRBV4-2,TRBD1,-,TRBJ2-1,CASSPEAGTASYNEQFF,TGTGCCAGCAGCCCCGAGGCCGGGACAGCCTCCTACAATGAGCAGTTCTTC
TRBV19,-,-,TRBJ2-5,CASSIDQGWYQETQYF,TGTGCCAGTAGTATCGACCAGGGCTGGTACCAAGAGACCCAGTACTTC
TRBV10-3,-,-,TRBJ1-1,CAIRMRSFSTEAFF,TGTGCCATCAGGATGAGGTCTTTTTCAACTGAAGCTTTCTTT
TRBV7-6,-,-,TRBJ2-6,CASSPAISGANVLTF,TGTGCCAGCAGCCCTGCGATCTCTGGGGCCAACGTCCTGACTTTC
TRBV3-1/TRBV3-2,-,-,TRBJ2-7,CASSQNRVHEQYF,TGTGCCAGCAGCCAAAACAGGGTCCACGAGCAGTACTTC
TRBV5-6,TRBD2,-,TRBJ2-7,CASREGTGGPYEQYF,TGTGCCAGCAGGGAGGGGACGGGGGGGCCCTACGAGCAGTACTTC
TRBV9,TRBD2,-,TRBJ2-7,CASSRARSGDLYEQYF,TGTGCCAGCAGCAGGGCCCGCAGCGGGGATCTCTACGAGCAGTACTTC
TRBV18,-,-,TRBJ1-1,CASSPSHRALEAFF,TGTGCCAGCTCACCGAGCCACAGGGCACTTGAAGCTTTCTTT
TRBV30,TRBD1,once,TRBJ1-1,CAWTTGQGAIMTFF,TGTGCCTGGACCACGGGACAGGGGGCAATTATGACTTTCTTT
TRBV28,-,-,TRBJ1-1,CASSLSTLNTEAFF,TGTGCCAGCAGCCTCTCCACATTGAACACTGAAGCTTTCTTT
TRBV13,TRBD1,-,TRBJ1-6,CASTTSLGFRGLNSPLHF,TGTGCCAGCACGACCTCTTTGGGGTTCAGGGGGTTAAATTCACCCCTCCACTTT
TRBV29-1,-,-,TRBJ1-3,CSVEEWTAGVGNTIYF,TGCAGCGTTGAAGAATGGACAGCGGGAGTTGGAAACACCATATATTTT
TRBV6-2/TRBV6-3,TRBD1,-,TRBJ2-1,CASSYQAGGSYNEQFF,TGTGCCAGCAGTTATCAGGCAGGGGGATCCTACAATGAGCAGTTCTTC
TRBV4-3,-,few,TRBJ2-2,CASSQLSWLNTGELFF,TGCGCCAGCAGCCAATTATCTTGGCTGAACACCGGGGAGCTGTTTTTT